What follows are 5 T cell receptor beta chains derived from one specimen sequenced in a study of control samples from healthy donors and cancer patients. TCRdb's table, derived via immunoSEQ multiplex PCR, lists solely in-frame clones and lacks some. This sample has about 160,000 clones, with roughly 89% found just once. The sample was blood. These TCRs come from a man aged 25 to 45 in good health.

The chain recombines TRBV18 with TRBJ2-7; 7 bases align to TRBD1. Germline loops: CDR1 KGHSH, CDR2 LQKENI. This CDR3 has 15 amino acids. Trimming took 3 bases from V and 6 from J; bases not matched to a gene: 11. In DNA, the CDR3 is TGTGCCAGCTCACCTCCGACAGGGAACGGAGCCGAGCAGTACTTC. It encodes CASSPPTGNGAEQYF.

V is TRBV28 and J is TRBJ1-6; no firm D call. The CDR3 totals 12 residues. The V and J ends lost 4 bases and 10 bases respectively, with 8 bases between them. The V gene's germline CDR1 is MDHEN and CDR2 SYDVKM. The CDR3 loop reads CASSYRDSPLHF. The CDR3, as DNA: TGTGCCAGCAGTTATCGTGACTCACCCCTCCACTTT. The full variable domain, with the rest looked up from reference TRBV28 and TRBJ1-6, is DVKVTQSSRYLVKRTGEKVFLECVQDMDHENMFWYRQDPGLGLRLIYFSYDVKMKEKGDIPEGYSVSREKKERFSLILESASTNQTSMYLCASSYRDSPLHFGNGTRLTVT.

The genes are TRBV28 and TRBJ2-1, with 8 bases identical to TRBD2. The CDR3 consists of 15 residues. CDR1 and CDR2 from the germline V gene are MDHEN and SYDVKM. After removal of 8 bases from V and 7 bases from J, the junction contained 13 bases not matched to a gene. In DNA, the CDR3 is TGTGCCAGCGAAGGCTTTGCAGCGGGAGAGAATGAGCAGTTCTTC. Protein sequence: CASEGFAAGENEQFF. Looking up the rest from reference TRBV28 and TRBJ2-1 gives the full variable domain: DVKVTQSSRYLVKRTGEKVFLECVQDMDHENMFWYRQDPGLGLRLIYFSYDVKMKEKGDIPEGYSVSREKKERFSLILESASTNQTSMYLCASEGFAAGENEQFFGPGTRLTVL.

The CDR3 bases are TGTGCCAGCAGTGATTCAGGTTCAAGCTCCTATAATTCACCCCTCCACTTT. Translated: CASSDSGSSSYNSPLHF. The chain joins TRBV2 to TRBJ1-6; D call uncertain. The V end was cut by 3 bases, the J end by 0 bases, with 12 bases between. The CDR3 runs 17 residues. Germline CDR1 is SNHLY and CDR2 is FYNNEI.

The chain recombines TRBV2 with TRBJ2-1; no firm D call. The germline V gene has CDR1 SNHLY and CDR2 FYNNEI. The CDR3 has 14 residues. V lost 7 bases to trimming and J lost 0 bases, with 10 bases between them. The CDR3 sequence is CASMRESSYNEQFF. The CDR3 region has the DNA TGTGCCAGCATGAGAGAGAGCTCCTACAATGAGCAGTTCTTC.